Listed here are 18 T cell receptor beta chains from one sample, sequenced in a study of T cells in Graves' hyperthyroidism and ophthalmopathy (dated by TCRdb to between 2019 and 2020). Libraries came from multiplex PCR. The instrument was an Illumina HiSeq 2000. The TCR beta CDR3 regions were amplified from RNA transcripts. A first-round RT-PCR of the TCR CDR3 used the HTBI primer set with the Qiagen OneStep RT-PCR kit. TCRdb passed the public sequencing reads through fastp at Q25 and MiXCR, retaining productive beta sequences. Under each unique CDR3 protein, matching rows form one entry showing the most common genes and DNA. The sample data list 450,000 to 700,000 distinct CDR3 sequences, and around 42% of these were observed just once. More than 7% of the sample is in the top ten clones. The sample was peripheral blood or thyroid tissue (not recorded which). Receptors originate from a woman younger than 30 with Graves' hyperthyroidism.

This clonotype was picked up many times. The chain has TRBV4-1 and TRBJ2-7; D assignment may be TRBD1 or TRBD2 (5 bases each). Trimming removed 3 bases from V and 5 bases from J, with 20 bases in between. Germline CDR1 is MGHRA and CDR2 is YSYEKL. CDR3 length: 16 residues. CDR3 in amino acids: CASSHQPGTTTHEQYF. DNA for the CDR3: TGCGCCAGCAGCCATCAACCCGGGACGACGACCCACGAGCAGTACTTC.

The CDR3 spells CSQVTTGARGPQHF. CDR3 nucleotide sequence: TGCAGCCAAGTAACAACAGGGGCTAGAGGGCCCCAGCATTTT. This chain uses TRBV29-1 with TRBJ1-5, with 7 bases identical to TRBD1. This CDR3 is 14 amino acids long. Germline loops: CDR1 SQVTM, CDR2 ANQGSEA. The junction had 16 bases not matched to a gene; V was cut back by 8 bases and J by 9 bases.

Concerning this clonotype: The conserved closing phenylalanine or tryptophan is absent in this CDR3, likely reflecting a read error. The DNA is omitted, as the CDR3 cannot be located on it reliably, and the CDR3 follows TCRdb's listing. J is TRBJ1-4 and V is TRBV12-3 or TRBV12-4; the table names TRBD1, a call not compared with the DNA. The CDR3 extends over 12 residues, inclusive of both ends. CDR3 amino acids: CASSWMGTGDSV.

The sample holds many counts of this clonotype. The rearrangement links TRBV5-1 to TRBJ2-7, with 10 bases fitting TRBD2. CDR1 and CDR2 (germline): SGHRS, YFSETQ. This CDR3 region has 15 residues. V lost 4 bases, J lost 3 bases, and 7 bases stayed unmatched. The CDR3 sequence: CASSTASGGYYEQYF. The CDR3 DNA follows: TGCGCCAGCAGCACAGCTAGCGGGGGTTACTACGAGCAGTACTTC.

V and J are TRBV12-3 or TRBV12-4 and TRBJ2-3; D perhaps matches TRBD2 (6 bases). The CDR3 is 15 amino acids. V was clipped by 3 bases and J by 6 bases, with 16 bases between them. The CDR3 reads CASSFLVGSSDTQYF. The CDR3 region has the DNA TGTGCCAGCAGTTTTCTTGTCGGGAGCAGCGATACGCAGTATTTT.

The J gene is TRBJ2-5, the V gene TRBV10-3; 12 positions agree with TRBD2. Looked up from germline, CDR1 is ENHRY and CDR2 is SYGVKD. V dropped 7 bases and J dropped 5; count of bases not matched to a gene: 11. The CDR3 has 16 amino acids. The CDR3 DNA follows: TGTGCCATCACTGGGGAGAGGACTAGCGGGAAGGAGACCCAGTACTTC. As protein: CAITGERTSGKETQYF.

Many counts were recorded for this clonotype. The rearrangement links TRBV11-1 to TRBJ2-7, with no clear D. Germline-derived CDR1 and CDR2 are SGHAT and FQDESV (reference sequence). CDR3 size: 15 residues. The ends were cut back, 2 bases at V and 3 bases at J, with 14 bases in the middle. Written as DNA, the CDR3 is TGTGCCAGCAGCTTATTCCCCCAACAAGGCTACGAGCAGTACTTC. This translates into CASSLFPQQGYEQYF.

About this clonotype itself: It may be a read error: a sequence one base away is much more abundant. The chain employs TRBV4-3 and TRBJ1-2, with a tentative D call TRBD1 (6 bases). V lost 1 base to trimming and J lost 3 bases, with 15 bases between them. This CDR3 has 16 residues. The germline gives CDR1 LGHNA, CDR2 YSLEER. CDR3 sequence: CASSQGMDSGYYGYTF. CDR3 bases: TGCGCCAGCAGCCAAGGAATGGACAGTGGGTACTATGGCTACACCTTC.

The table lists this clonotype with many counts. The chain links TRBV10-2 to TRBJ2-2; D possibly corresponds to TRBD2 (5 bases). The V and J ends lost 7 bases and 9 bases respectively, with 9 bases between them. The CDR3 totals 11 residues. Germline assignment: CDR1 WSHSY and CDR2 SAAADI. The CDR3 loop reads CASTSDWELFF. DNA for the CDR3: TGCGCCAGCACCTCGGACTGGGAGCTGTTTTTT.

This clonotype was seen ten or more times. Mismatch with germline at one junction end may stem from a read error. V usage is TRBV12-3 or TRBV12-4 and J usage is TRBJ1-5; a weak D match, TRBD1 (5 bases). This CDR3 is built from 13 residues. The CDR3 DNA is TGTGCCAGCAGGTTAGAACGGGGGGAGCCCCAGCATTTT. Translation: CASRLERGEPQHF.

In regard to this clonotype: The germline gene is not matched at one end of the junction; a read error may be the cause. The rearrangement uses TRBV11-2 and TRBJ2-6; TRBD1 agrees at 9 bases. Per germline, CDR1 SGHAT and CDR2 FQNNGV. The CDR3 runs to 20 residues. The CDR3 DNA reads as TGTGCCAGCAGTTTAGGATCCGGGACAGGGAGAATCTCTGGGGCCAACGTCCTGACTTTC. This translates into CASSLGSGTGRISGANVLTF.

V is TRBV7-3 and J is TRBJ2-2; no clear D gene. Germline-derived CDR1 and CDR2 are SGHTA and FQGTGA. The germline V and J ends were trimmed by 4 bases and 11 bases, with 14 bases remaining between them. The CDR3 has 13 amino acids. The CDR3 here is CASSYTHGYELFF. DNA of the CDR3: TGTGCCAGCAGCTACACACACGGTTACGAGCTGTTTTTT.

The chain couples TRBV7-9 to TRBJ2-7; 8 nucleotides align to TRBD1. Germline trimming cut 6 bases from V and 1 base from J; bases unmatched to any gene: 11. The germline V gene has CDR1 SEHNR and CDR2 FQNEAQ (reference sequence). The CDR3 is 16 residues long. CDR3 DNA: TGTGCCAGCAGTGCTAGTCCACAGGGGGGTTCCTACGAGCAGTACTTC. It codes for CASSASPQGGSYEQYF.

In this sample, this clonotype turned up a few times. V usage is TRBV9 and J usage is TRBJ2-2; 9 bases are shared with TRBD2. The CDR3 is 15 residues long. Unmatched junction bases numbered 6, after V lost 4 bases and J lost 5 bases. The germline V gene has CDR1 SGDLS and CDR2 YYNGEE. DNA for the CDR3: TGTGCCAGCAGCTTAGCGGGAGTAGGGACCGGGGAGCTGTTTTTT. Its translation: CASSLAGVGTGELFF. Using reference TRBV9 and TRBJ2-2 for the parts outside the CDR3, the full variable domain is DSGVTQTPKHLITATGQRVTLRCSPRSGDLSVYWYQQSLDQGLQFLIQYYNGEERAKGNILERFSAQQFPDLHSELNLSSLELGDSALYFCASSLAGVGTGELFFGEGSRLTVL.

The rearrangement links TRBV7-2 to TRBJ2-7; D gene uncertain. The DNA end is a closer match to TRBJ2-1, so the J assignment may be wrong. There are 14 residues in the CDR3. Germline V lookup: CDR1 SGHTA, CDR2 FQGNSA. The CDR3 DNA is TGTGCCAGCAGCTTAGTTGGCGACCCAAGGGAGCAGTTCTTC. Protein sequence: CASSLVGDPREQFF.

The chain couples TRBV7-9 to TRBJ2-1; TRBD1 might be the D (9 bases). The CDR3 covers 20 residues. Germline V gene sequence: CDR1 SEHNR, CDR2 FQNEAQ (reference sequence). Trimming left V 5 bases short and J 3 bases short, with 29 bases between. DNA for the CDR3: TGTGCCAGCAGCCACCCTGTGGGACAGGGTGTAGCGGGAATCTACAATGAGCAGTTCTTC. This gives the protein CASSHPVGQGVAGIYNEQFF.

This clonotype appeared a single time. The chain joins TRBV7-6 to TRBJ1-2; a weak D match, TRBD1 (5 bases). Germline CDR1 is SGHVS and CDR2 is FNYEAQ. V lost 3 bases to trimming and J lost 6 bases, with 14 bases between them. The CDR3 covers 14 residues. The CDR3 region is CASSFSGWGNGYTF. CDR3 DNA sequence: TGTGCCAGCAGCTTCTCCGGATGGGGCAATGGCTACACCTTC.

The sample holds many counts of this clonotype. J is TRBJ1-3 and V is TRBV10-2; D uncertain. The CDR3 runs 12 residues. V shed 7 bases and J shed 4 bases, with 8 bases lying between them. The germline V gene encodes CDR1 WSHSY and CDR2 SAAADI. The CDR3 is CASKSAGNTIYF. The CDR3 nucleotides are TGCGCCAGCAAGAGTGCCGGAAACACCATATATTTT.